The rows below give T cell receptor beta chains drawn from one sample of a study of CD8 T cells in ankylosing spondylitis. Using its own MiXCR run on the 5' RACE reads, TCRdb lists one record per CDR3 protein. The sample holds about 230,000 distinct CDR3 sequences, under 8.5% seen once. Material: blood, either unsorted or a sorted T cell fraction (not recorded which). Receptor source: a female donor with ankylosing spondylitis or in good health (not recorded which). CDR3s include the opening cysteine and the closing phenylalanine or tryptophan. D genes are given only for firm matches.

TRBV11-2	TRBJ2-7	-	CASSLEEGPYEQYF
TRBV6-2/TRBV6-3	TRBJ2-2	-	CASKGDTGELFF
TRBV27	TRBJ2-7	TRBD2	CASSLVSGTDYEQYF
TRBV6-5	TRBJ2-2	TRBD2	CASSFGLAGGDGELFF
TRBV6-5	TRBJ1-5	-	CASSYGGGGQPQHF
TRBV7-9	TRBJ2-4	-	CASSLGEANIQYF
TRBV7-2	TRBJ2-5	TRBD2	CASSWSSGRAAETQYF
TRBV5-6	TRBJ2-7	TRBD1	CASSQTGPYEQYF
TRBV6-1	TRBJ2-1	TRBD2	CASRRALGGSSYNEQFF
TRBV20-1	TRBJ2-7	TRBD2	CSAFKPTSGHATYEQYF
TRBV6-2/TRBV6-3	TRBJ1-6	-	CASHRGRPNSPLHF
TRBV4-3	TRBJ2-3	-	CASSQMDWGTDTQYF
TRBV5-1	TRBJ2-1	-	CASSFTQGGEQFF
TRBV11-2	TRBJ2-2	-	CASSFGRDTGELFF
TRBV20-1	TRBJ2-3	TRBD2	CSAVLLAGVTDTQYF
TRBV29-1	TRBJ1-2	-	CSVPQVTSYGYTF
TRBV20-1	TRBJ2-5	-	CSARAGKETQYF
TRBV7-3	TRBJ2-2	TRBD2	CASSVIAGRHTGELFF
TRBV10-1	TRBJ2-7	-	CASSYGPCYEQYF
TRBV12-3/TRBV12-4	TRBJ1-5	-	CASSVAQGERQHF
TRBV5-1	TRBJ2-3	TRBD2	CASSLGLAGTTTDTQYF
TRBV20-1	TRBJ1-1	TRBD1	CSARLAGTGASGEAFF
TRBV6-2/TRBV6-3	TRBJ2-3	TRBD2	CASRTSGRITYF
TRBV20-1	TRBJ1-1	-	CSAPRLTEAFF
TRBV24-1	TRBJ1-5	TRBD1	CATSETGQGGNQPQHF
TRBV29-1	TRBJ1-3	-	CSVAIPGITGNTIYF
TRBV20-1	TRBJ2-3	-	CSARRRQSEDTQYF
TRBV7-9	TRBJ2-7	-	CASSLNGEDYEQYF
TRBV20-1	TRBJ2-3	TRBD2	CSARDGLAGVTDTQYF
TRBV7-8	TRBJ1-5	-	CASSPWGERDQPQHF
TRBV29-1	TRBJ1-1	-	CSVGMNTEAFF
TRBV6-5	TRBJ2-7	-	CASSSGRGGTVFEQYF
TRBV20-1	TRBJ2-1	TRBD2	CSAGTSGRMGQFF
TRBV7-2	TRBJ1-5	-	CASSLVGLPNRPQHF
TRBV5-1	TRBJ2-3	TRBD1	CASSPPTGGTDTQYF
TRBV5-1	TRBJ2-3	TRBD2	CASSPTSGSDTQYF
TRBV6-2/TRBV6-3	TRBJ2-1	TRBD2	CASSYSPLLAGEENEQFF
TRBV12-3/TRBV12-4	TRBJ2-5	TRBD2	CASLPGAGRVRTQYF
TRBV15	TRBJ2-7	TRBD1	CATTRDRGPWTEGEQYF
TRBV7-2	TRBJ2-1	TRBD2	CASSQAGTSVYNEQFF
TRBV7-8	TRBJ1-5	-	CASSPGLYSNQPQHF
TRBV4-3	TRBJ1-3	-	CASSRFHGNTIYF
TRBV20-1	TRBJ2-5	-	CSARQQQETQYF
TRBV25-1	TRBJ2-5	TRBD2	CASSPQAGGSETQYF
TRBV10-3	TRBJ2-1	TRBD1	CAISEPGQGSGQFF
TRBV7-9	TRBJ2-5	-	CASSLRGLITETQYF
TRBV20-1	TRBJ2-3	-	CSARAGEVMDTQYF
TRBV4-3	TRBJ2-7	-	CASSQGVGYEQYF
TRBV28	TRBJ2-1	TRBD2	CASSFASGRFYNEQFF
TRBV29-1	TRBJ2-2	-	CSVDVREAGELFF
TRBV20-1	TRBJ2-1	-	CSARDPGRGLHNEQFF
TRBV11-2	TRBJ2-1	TRBD2	CASSRRELYNEQFF
TRBV11-2	TRBJ1-4	-	CASSRRAEKLFF
TRBV20-1	TRBJ2-3	TRBD2	CSAETSGLTDTQYF
TRBV30	TRBJ1-5	-	CAWTVTGSGQPQHF
TRBV7-2	TRBJ1-2	-	CASSRNIPGDSFYGYTF
TRBV5-1	TRBJ2-4	TRBD1	CASSRIDRGMSKNIQYF
TRBV6-5	TRBJ1-4	-	CASSYRQGELFF
TRBV2	TRBJ1-1	-	CASSDGGTEAFF
TRBV29-1	TRBJ2-1	-	CSVLLAREQFF